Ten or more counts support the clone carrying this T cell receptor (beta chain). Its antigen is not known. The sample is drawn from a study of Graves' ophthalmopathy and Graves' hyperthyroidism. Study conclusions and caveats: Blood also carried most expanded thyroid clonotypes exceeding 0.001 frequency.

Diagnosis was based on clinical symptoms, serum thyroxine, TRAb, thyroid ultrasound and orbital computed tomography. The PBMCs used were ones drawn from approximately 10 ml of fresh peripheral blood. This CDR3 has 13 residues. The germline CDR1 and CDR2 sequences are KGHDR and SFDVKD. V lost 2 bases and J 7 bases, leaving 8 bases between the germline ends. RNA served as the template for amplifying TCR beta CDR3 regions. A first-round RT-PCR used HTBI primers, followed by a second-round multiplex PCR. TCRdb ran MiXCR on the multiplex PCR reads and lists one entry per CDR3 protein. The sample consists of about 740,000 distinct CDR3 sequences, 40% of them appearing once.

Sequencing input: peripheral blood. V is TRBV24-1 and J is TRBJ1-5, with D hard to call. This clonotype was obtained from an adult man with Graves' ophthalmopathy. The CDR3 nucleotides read TGTGCCACCAGTGATTCCCATCCCCAGCCCCAGCATTTT. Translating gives CATSDSHPQPQHF.